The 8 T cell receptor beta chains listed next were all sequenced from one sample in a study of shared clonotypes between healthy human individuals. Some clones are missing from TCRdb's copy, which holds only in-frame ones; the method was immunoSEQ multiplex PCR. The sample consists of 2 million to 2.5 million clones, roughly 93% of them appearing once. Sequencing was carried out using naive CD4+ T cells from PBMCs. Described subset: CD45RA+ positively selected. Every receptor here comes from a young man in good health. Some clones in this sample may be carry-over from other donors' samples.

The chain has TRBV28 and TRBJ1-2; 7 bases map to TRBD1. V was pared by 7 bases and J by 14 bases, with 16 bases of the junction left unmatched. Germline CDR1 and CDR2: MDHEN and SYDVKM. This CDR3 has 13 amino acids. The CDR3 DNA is TGTGCCAGCACCCTGCCGGGACAGCGGTTGAGGACCTTC. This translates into CASTLPGQRLRTF.

DNA of the CDR3: TGTGCCAGCAGTTACAGGGACTGGGCCTACGAGCAGTACTTC. Encoded protein: CASSYRDWAYEQYF. The genes are TRBV6-5 and TRBJ2-7; maybe TRBD2 (6 bases). The germline V gene has CDR1 MNHEY and CDR2 SVGAGI. This CDR3 has 14 amino acids. Trimming removed 2 bases at V and 2 bases at J, with 10 bases between.

The chain's CDR3 is CASRGTGGRGNTDTQYF. CDR3 nucleotide sequence: TGTGCCAGCAGGGGGACAGGGGGCCGGGGGAACACAGATACGCAGTATTTT. The J gene is TRBJ2-3, the V gene TRBV2; TRBD1 aligns across 12 bases. J lost 2 bases, V lost 6 bases, and 9 bases had no gene match. The CDR3 has 17 residues. Germline V gene sequence: CDR1 SNHLY, CDR2 FYNNEI.

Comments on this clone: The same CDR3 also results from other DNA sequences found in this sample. CDR3 sequence: CASSSPGQGSYEQYF. DNA for the CDR3: TGTGCCAGCAGTTCCCCTGGACAGGGCTCCTACGAGCAGTACTTC. The chain uses TRBV28 and TRBJ2-7; 8 bases match TRBD1. Trimming took 4 bases from V and 0 from J; bases not matched to a gene: 5. Germline values: CDR1 MDHEN, CDR2 SYDVKM. The length of the CDR3 is 15 residues.

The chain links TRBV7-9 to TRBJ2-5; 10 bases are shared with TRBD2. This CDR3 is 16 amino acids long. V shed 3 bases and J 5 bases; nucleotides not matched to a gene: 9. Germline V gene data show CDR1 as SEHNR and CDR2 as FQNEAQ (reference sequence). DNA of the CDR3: TGTGCCAGCAGCTTTTTCCTAGCGGGAGTTGGGGAGACCCAGTACTTC. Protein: CASSFFLAGVGETQYF.

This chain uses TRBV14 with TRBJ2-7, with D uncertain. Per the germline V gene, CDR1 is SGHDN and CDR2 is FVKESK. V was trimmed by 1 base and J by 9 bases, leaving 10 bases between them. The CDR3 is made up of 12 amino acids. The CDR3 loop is CASSQVTVRQYF. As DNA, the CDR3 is TGTGCCAGCAGCCAAGTGACTGTCAGGCAGTACTTC.

The CDR3 loop is CASRLSGANVLTF. As DNA, the CDR3 is TGTGCCAGCAGACTTTCTGGGGCCAACGTCCTGACTTTC. The gene calls are TRBV14 and TRBJ2-6; D is undetermined. Trimming shortened V by 6 bases and J by 1 base, and 4 bases separated the two germline ends. Germline V gene sequence: CDR1 SGHDN, CDR2 FVKESK. This CDR3 is 13 amino acids long.

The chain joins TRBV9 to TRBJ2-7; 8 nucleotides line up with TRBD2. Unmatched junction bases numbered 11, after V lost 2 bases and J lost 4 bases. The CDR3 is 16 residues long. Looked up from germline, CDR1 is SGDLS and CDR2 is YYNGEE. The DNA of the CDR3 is TGTGCCAGCAGCGTCGAAGGGACTAGGGGCCCTTACGAGCAGTACTTC. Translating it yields CASSVEGTRGPYEQYF.